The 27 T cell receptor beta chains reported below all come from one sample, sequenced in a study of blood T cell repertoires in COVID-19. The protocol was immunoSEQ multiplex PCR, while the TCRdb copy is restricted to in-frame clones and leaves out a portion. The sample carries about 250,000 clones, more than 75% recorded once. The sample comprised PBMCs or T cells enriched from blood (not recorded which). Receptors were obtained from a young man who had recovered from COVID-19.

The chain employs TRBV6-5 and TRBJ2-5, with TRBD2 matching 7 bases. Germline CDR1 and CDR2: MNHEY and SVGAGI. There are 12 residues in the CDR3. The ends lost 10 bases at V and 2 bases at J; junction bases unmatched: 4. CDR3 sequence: CATMGGQETQYF. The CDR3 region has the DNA TGTGCCACCATGGGGGGGCAAGAGACCCAGTACTTC.

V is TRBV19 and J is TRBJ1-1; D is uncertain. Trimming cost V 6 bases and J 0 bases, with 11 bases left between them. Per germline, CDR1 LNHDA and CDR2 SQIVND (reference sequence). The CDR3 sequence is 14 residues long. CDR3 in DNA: TGTGCCAGTAGCCGCACGGGGTTGAACACTGAAGCTTTCTTT. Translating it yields CASSRTGLNTEAFF. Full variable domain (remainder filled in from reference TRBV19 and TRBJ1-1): DGGITQSPKYLFRKEGQNVTLSCEQNLNHDAMYWYRQDPGQGLRLIYYSQIVNDFQKGDIAEGYSVSREKKESFPLTVTSAQKNPTAFYLCASSRTGLNTEAFFGQGTRLTVV.

This chain's CDR3 is CASSSQGTEANSPLHF. CDR3 DNA sequence: TGCGCCAGCAGCTCCCAGGGGACAGAAGCGAATTCACCCCTCCACTTT. The V gene is TRBV5-1, the J gene TRBJ1-6; 7 positions agree with TRBD1. The CDR3 sequence is 16 residues long. J was trimmed by 7 bases and V by 3 bases; bases with no gene match: 10. CDR1 is SGHRS and CDR2 is YFSETQ in the germline V gene. Filled out from reference TRBV5-1 and TRBJ1-6, the complete variable domain reads KAGVTQTPRYLIKTRGQQVTLSCSPISGHRSVSWYQQTPGQGLQFLFEYFSETQRNKGNFPGRFSGRQFSNSRSEMNVSTLELGDSALYLCASSSQGTEANSPLHFGNGTRLTVT.

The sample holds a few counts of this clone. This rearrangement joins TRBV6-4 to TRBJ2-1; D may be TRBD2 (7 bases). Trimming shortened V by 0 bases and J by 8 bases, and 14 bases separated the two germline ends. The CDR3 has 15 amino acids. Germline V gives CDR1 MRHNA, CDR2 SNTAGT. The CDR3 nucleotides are TGTGCCAGCAGTGACTCGTTAGGGGGGGCTGATGAGCAGTTCTTC. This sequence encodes CASSDSLGGADEQFF.

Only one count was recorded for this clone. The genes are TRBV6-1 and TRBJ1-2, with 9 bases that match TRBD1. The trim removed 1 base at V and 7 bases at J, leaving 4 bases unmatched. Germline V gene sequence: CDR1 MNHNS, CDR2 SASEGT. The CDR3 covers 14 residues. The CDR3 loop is CASSEGTGVAGYTF. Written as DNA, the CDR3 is TGTGCCAGCAGTGAAGGGACAGGGGTAGCTGGCTACACCTTC.

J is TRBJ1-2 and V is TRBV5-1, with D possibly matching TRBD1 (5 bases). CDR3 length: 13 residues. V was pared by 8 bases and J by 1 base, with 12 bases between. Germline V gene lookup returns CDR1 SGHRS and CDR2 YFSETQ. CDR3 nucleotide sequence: TGCGCCAGTGCCGAGACAGTTAACTATGGCTACACCTTC. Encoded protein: CASAETVNYGYTF.

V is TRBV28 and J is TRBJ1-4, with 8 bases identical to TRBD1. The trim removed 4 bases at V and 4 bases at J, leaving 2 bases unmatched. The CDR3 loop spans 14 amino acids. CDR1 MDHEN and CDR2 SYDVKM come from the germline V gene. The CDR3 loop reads CASSYGQGNEKLFF. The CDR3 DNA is TGTGCCAGCAGTTACGGACAGGGTAATGAAAAACTGTTTTTT.

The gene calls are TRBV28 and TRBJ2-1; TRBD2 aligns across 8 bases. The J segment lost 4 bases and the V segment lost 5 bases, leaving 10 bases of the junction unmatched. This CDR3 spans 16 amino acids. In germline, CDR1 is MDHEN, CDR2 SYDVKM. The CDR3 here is CASSLVFQREYNEQFF. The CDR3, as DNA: TGTGCCAGCAGTCTGGTCTTCCAGCGGGAGTACAATGAGCAGTTCTTC. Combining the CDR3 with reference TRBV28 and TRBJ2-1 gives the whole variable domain DVKVTQSSRYLVKRTGEKVFLECVQDMDHENMFWYRQDPGLGLRLIYFSYDVKMKEKGDIPEGYSVSREKKERFSLILESASTNQTSMYLCASSLVFQREYNEQFFGPGTRLTVL.

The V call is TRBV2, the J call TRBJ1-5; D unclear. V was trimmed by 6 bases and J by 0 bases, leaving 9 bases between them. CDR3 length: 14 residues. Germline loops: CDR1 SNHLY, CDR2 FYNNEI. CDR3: CASREDYSNQPQHF. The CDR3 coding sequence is TGTGCCAGCAGGGAGGACTATAGCAATCAGCCCCAGCATTTT.

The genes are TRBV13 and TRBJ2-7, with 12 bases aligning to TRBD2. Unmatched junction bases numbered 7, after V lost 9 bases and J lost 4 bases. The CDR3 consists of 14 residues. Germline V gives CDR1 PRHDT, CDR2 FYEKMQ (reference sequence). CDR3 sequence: CASGLAGRGYEQYF. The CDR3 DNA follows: TGTGCCAGTGGACTAGCGGGGCGGGGGTACGAGCAGTACTTC.

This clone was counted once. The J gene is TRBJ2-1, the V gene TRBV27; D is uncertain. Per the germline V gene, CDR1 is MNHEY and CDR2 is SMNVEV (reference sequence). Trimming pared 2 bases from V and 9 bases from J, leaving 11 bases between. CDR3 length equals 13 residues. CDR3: CASSLGLFSEQFF. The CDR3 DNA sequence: TGTGCCAGCAGTTTAGGGCTTTTTAGTGAGCAGTTCTTC.

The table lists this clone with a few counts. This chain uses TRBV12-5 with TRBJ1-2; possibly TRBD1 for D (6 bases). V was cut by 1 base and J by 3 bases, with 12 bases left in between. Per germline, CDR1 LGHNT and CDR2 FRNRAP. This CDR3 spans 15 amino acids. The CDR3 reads CASGLGQEQDYGYTF. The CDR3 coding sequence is TGTGCTAGTGGTTTGGGACAGGAACAGGACTATGGCTACACCTTC.

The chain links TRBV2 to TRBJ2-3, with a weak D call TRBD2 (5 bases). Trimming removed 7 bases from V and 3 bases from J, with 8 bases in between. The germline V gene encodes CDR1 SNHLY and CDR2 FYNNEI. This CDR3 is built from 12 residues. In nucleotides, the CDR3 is TGTGCCAGCATTAGAGGGACAGATACGCAGTATTTT. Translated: CASIRGTDTQYF.

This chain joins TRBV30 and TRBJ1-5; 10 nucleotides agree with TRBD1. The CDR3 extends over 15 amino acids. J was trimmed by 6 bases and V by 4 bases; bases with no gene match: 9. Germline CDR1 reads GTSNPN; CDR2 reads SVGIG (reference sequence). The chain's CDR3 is CAWNIPGQGSQPQHF. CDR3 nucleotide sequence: TGTGCCTGGAATATCCCGGGACAGGGGAGTCAGCCCCAGCATTTT.

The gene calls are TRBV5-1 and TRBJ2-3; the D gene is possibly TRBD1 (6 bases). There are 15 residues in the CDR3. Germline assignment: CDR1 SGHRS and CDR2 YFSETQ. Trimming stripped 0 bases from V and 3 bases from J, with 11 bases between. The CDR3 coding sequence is TGCGCCAGCAGCTTGGTGGGGGCACGGACAGATACGCAGTATTTT. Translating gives CASSLVGARTDTQYF.

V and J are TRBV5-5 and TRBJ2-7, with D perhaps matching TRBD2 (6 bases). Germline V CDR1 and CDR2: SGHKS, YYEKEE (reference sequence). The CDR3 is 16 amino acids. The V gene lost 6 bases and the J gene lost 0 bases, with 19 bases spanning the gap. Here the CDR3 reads CASKLRDLPSSYEQYF. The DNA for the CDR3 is TGTGCCAGCAAACTCAGGGACTTACCGAGCTCCTACGAGCAGTACTTC.

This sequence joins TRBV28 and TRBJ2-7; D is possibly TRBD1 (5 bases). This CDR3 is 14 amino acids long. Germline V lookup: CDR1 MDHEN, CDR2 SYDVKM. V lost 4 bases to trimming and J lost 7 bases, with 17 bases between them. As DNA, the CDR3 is TGTGCCAGCAGTTCCCCGACAGTAGGATCTGAGCAGTACTTC. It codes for CASSSPTVGSEQYF.

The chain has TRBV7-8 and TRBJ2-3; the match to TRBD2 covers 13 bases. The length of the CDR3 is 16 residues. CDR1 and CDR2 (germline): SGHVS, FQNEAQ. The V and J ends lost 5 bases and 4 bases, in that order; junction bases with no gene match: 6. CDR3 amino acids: CASSLRLAGGADTQYF. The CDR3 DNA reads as TGTGCCAGCAGCCTCAGACTAGCGGGAGGAGCAGATACGCAGTATTTT. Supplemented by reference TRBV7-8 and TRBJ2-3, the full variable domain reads GAGVSQSPRYKVAKRGQDVALRCDPISGHVSLFWYQQALGQGPEFLTYFQNEAQLDKSGLPSDRFFAERPEGSVSTLKIQRTQQEDSAVYLCASSLRLAGGADTQYFGPGTRLTVL.

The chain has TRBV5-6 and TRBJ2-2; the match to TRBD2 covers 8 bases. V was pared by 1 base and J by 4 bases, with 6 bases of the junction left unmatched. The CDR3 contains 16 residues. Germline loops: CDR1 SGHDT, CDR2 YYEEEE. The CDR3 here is CASSLLRAGVTGELFF. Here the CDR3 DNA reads TGTGCCAGCAGCTTGCTAAGAGCGGGAGTCACCGGGGAGCTGTTTTTT.

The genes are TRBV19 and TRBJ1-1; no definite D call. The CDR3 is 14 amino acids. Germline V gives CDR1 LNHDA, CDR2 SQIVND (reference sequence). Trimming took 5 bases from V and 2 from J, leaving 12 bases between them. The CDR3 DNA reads TGTGCCAGTAGTGCTCTGGGCAGAAACACTGAAGCTTTCTTT. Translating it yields CASSALGRNTEAFF.

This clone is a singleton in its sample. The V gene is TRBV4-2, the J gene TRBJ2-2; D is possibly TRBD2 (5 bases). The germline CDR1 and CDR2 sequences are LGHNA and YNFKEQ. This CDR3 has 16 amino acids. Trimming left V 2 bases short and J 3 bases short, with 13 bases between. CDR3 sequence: CASSQLVSGDTGELFF. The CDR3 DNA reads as TGTGCCAGCAGCCAACTTGTATCCGGGGACACCGGGGAGCTGTTTTTT.

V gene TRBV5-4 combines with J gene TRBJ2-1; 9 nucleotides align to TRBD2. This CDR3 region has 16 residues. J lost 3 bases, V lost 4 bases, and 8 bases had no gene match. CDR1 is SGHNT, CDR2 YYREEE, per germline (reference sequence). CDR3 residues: CASSPDASGIYNEQFF. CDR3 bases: TGTGCCAGCAGCCCGGATGCTAGCGGGATCTACAATGAGCAGTTCTTC.

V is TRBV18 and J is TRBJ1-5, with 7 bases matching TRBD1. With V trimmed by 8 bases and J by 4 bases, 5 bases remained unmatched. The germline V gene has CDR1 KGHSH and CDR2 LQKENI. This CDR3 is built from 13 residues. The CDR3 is CASTTQGNQPQHF. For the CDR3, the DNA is TGTGCCAGCACGACACAGGGGAATCAGCCCCAGCATTTT. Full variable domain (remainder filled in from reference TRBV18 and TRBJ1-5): NAGVMQNPRHLVRRRGQEARLRCSPMKGHSHVYWYRQLPEEGLKFMVYLQKENIIDESGMPKERFSAEFPKEGPSILRIQQVVRGDSAAYFCASTTQGNQPQHFGDGTRLSIL.

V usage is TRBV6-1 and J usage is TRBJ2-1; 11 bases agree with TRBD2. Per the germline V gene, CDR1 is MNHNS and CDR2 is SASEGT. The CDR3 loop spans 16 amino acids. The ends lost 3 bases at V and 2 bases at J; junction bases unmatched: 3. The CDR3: CASSDQTSGAYNEQFF. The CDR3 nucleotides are TGTGCCAGCAGTGACCAGACTAGCGGGGCCTACAATGAGCAGTTCTTC.

CDR3 coding DNA: TGTGCCACCAGTGATTGGGAGTACACTCAGGAGGTTCAGGGGCCTTCCTACGAGCAGTACTTC. Encoded protein: CATSDWEYTQEVQGPSYEQYF. The V gene is TRBV24-1, the J gene TRBJ2-7; D is possibly TRBD1 (6 bases). Germline loops: CDR1 KGHDR, CDR2 SFDVKD. CDR3 length equals 21 residues. V was pared by 2 bases and J by 1 base, with 29 bases between.

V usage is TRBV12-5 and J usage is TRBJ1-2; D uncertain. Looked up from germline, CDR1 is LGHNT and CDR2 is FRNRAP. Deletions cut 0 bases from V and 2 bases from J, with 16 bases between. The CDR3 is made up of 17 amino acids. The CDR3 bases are TGTGCTAGTGGTTTGGTACCGCCCTTGGAGGGAAACTATGGCTACACCTTC. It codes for CASGLVPPLEGNYGYTF.

In DNA, the CDR3 is TGTGCCACCAGCAGCACGCGGGGGGGAAACCCAGATACGCAGTATTTT. It codes for CATSSTRGGNPDTQYF. The rearrangement uses TRBV15 and TRBJ2-3; 9 positions match TRBD2. CDR3 size: 16 residues. CDR1 and CDR2 (germline): LNHNV, YYDKDF (reference sequence). Germline trimming cut 3 bases from V and 4 bases from J; bases unmatched to any gene: 8.